This is a list of T cell receptor beta chains from one sample in a study of cytomegalovirus exposure and HLA in healthy donors. TCRdb's table, derived via immunoSEQ multiplex PCR, lists solely in-frame clones and lacks some. The sample includes approximately 120,000 clones, roughly 90% seen only once; the top ten take 1.5% to 2%. What was sequenced was PBMCs. The receptors here all came from a woman aged 18-35 years in good health and CMV-seronegative. The CDR3 runs from the conserved cysteine through the conserved F or W. D genes are given only for firm matches. Where a row states a size, it is once, few, many or the class of an expanded clone; other rows omit it.

TRBV11-2	16	once	TRBD2	TRBJ2-3	TGTGCCAGCAGCGGTCAGACTAGCGGGGTCCCAGATACGCAGTATTTT	CASSGQTSGVPDTQYF
TRBV2	12	-	TRBD1	TRBJ2-5	TGTGCCAGCAGGCCGGGACAGGAGACCCAGTACTTC	CASRPGQETQYF
TRBV11-3	13	-	TRBD2	TRBJ2-1	TGTGCCAGCAGCATCACTAGCGGAAGGGAGCAGTTCTTC	CASSITSGREQFF
TRBV21-1	15	once	-	TRBJ2-7	TGTGCCAGCAGCGAGGACAGGGGTATCTTCTACGAGCAGTACTTC	CASSEDRGIFYEQYF
TRBV9	14	-	TRBD1	TRBJ1-1	TGTGCCAGCAGCGTAGAAGGGGGGCAGGGGGCGGCTTTCTTT	CASSVEGGQGAAFF
TRBV5-4	12	-	-	TRBJ2-7	TGTGCCAGCAGCCGAGAGAAGAACGAGCAGTACTTC	CASSREKNEQYF
TRBV11-2	15	-	TRBD2	TRBJ2-7	TGTGCCAGCAGTCCCCTAGCGGGGCTTGCCTACGAGCAGTACTTC	CASSPLAGLAYEQYF
TRBV5-4	16	once	-	TRBJ2-7	TGTGCCAGCAGCTTGATGGGCGGGACAGCAACCTACGAGCAGTACTTC	CASSLMGGTATYEQYF
TRBV6-4	13	-	TRBD2	TRBJ2-3	TGTGCCAGCGGGCGGGGGGGAGAAGATACGCAGTATTTT	CASGRGGEDTQYF
TRBV19	16	-	-	TRBJ2-2	TGTGCCAGTAGTATTGACTTCGGTAGGATTTCCGGGGAGCTGTTTTTT	CASSIDFGRISGELFF
TRBV19	15	-	-	TRBJ1-5	TGTGCCAGTAGTCCTCGCCGGGACACCAATCAGCCCCAGCATTTT	CASSPRRDTNQPQHF
TRBV7-7	14	-	-	TRBJ1-1	TGTGCTAGCAGCCCAGGGCCAGGCAACACTGAAGCTTTCTTT	CASSPGPGNTEAFF
TRBV18	13	-	-	TRBJ2-3	TGTGCCAGCTCACCACAGGCGGGAGATACGCAGTATTTT	CASSPQAGDTQYF
TRBV7-3	13	-	TRBD2	TRBJ2-7	TGTGCCAGCAGCTTCGGGGGGAACTACGAGCAGTACTTC	CASSFGGNYEQYF
TRBV2	17	-	TRBD2	TRBJ2-5	TGTGCCAGCAGGAAACGGACTAGCGGGGGGCTGGGGGAGACCCAGTACTTC	CASRKRTSGGLGETQYF
TRBV27	15	once	TRBD2	TRBJ2-3	TGTGCCAGCAGTTTCGAAGGGACTAGAGCCGATACGCAGTATTTT	CASSFEGTRADTQYF
TRBV5-8	16	-	-	TRBJ2-3	TGTGCCAGCAGCTTTTCTGGGCTAGCCGACACAGATACGCAGTATTTT	CASSFSGLADTDTQYF
TRBV28	13	-	-	TRBJ2-1	TGTGCCAGCAGTTTAGACAATTACAATGAGCAGTTCTTC	CASSLDNYNEQFF
TRBV11-3	15	-	TRBD2	TRBJ2-7	TGTGCCAGCAGCTTTTGGACTAGCGGGACCTACGAGCAGTACTTC	CASSFWTSGTYEQYF
TRBV6-1	12	-	-	TRBJ2-1	TGTGCCAGCACGGGACATCGGAATGAGCAGTTCTTC	CASTGHRNEQFF
TRBV10-3	19	-	TRBD2	TRBJ2-2	TGTGCCATCAGTGGGACTAGCGGGATAAGAGGTCCCTACACCGGGGAGCTGTTTTTT	CAISGTSGIRGPYTGELFF
TRBV4-3	17	-	-	TRBJ1-2	TGCGCCAGCAGCCAAGGGCATGAGCGGTTCCGGGACTATGGCTACACCTTC	CASSQGHERFRDYGYTF
TRBV13	15	once	-	TRBJ2-3	TGTGCCACCCAGCAGACAGTCCCTTACACAGATACGCAGTATTTT	CATQQTVPYTDTQYF
TRBV25-1	16	few	TRBD2	TRBJ2-5	TGTGCCAGCAGTTCCGGACTAGCGGGGAACGGCGGGACCCAGTACTTC	CASSSGLAGNGGTQYF
TRBV2	17	-	TRBD2	TRBJ2-6	TGTGCCAGCAGTGTATTTAGCGGGGGCTCTGGGGCCAACGTCCTGACTTTC	CASSVFSGGSGANVLTF
TRBV30	15	once	TRBD2	TRBJ2-7	TGTGCCTGGAGTACCGGACTAGCGAGCTCCTACGAGCAGTACTTC	CAWSTGLASSYEQYF
TRBV18	14	-	-	TRBJ1-4	TGTGCCAGCTCAGCAAGGGGAACTAATGAAAAACTGTTTTTT	CASSARGTNEKLFF
TRBV7-8	22	-	TRBD2	TRBJ2-1	TGTGCCAGCAGCTTAACTTTCGGGACTAGCGGGAGGGCCTCCGAAGGTTGGTATGAGCAGTTCTTC	CASSLTFGTSGRASEGWYEQFF
TRBV29-1	13	-	-	TRBJ2-1	TGCAGCGCCTACAGGGACTCCTACAATGAGCAGTTCTTC	CSAYRDSYNEQFF
TRBV5-1	19	-	-	TRBJ2-7	TGCGCCAGCAGCCTCCCTGCGGGACAGTTATCCTCTAGCTCCTACGAGCAGTACTTC	CASSLPAGQLSSSSYEQYF
TRBV5-1	14	-	-	TRBJ2-1	TGCGCCAGCAGCTTGGCTAGTAGGGGCCATGAGCAGTTCTTC	CASSLASRGHEQFF
TRBV6-5	12	few	-	TRBJ1-1	TGTGCCAGCAGGGGGGGAAACACTGAAGCTTTCTTT	CASRGGNTEAFF
TRBV25-1	14	-	-	TRBJ1-1	TGTGCCAGCGCCCCAGGGTGGGCGAACACTGAAGCTTTCTTT	CASAPGWANTEAFF
TRBV25-1	14	-	TRBD1	TRBJ2-5	TGTGCCAGCGGCACCGGGACAGAGAAAGAGACCCAGTACTTC	CASGTGTEKETQYF
TRBV10-2	12	once	-	TRBJ2-1	TGCGCCAGCAGGACAGTCTACAATGAGCAGTTCTTC	CASRTVYNEQFF
TRBV4-3	15	-	-	TRBJ2-1	TGCGCCAGCAGCCAAATAAGGGGTTGGGGCAATGAGCAGTTCTTC	CASSQIRGWGNEQFF
TRBV9	15	-	-	TRBJ2-5	TGTGCCAGCAGCCCCCTAGGGGATAGGGGCGAGACCCAGTACTTC	CASSPLGDRGETQYF
TRBV14	14	-	TRBD2	TRBJ2-2	TGTGCCAGCCGCACTAGCGGGAGGACCGGGGAGCTGTTTTTT	CASRTSGRTGELFF
TRBV6-5	15	-	TRBD2	TRBJ2-3	TGTGCCAGCAGCCATAGCGGGGGGGCCAGCGATACGCAGTATTTT	CASSHSGGASDTQYF
TRBV5-1	16	-	TRBD1	TRBJ1-2	TGCGCCAGCAGCTTGGGTTTTGGGACAGGGAACTATGGCTACACCTTC	CASSLGFGTGNYGYTF
TRBV11-2	16	-	TRBD2	TRBJ2-1	TGTGCCAGCAGCTTAGATCTAGCGGGAGGGTCCCATGAGCAGTTCTTC	CASSLDLAGGSHEQFF
TRBV15	17	-	-	TRBJ2-5	TGTGCCACCAGCAGACCTTGGGGTTACAGGTACCAAGAGACCCAGTACTTC	CATSRPWGYRYQETQYF
TRBV19	19	-	-	TRBJ2-7	TGTGCCAGTAGTATAGGGGGGCTACGGACCGGGACCAAACTTAACGAGCAGTACTTC	CASSIGGLRTGTKLNEQYF
TRBV2	14	once	-	TRBJ2-7	TGTGCCAGCAGAAAGACACAGGGCTCCTACGAGCAGTACTTC	CASRKTQGSYEQYF
TRBV30	11	-	-	TRBJ2-7	TGTGCCTGGAGCTTGGGAGGAGAGCAGTACTTC	CAWSLGGEQYF
TRBV5-1	12	once	-	TRBJ2-1	TGCGCCAGCTGGTGGGGGGATAATGAGCAGTTCTTC	CASWWGDNEQFF
TRBV11-2	17	-	TRBD1	TRBJ2-3	TGTGCCAGCAGCGCAAGGCAGACAGGGATGGGCGCAGATACGCAGTATTTT	CASSARQTGMGADTQYF
TRBV19	14	-	TRBD1	TRBJ1-2	TGTGCCAGTAGTATTGGGGGACAGGTGCTTGGCTACACCTTC	CASSIGGQVLGYTF
TRBV7-9	15	-	-	TRBJ2-2	TGTGCCAGCAGCTCCGTCACTAAAGGCACCGGGGAGCTGTTTTTT	CASSSVTKGTGELFF
TRBV7-9	15	-	-	TRBJ2-1	TGTGCCAGCTCCTACCCGAGCGCGGGCGCCTCCCGTGGCTTCTTC	CASSYPSAGASRGFF
TRBV2	13	-	TRBD1	TRBJ1-1	TGTGCCAGCACGGGACAGGGGAACACTGAAGCTTTCTTT	CASTGQGNTEAFF
TRBV5-4	16	-	-	TRBJ2-2	TGTGCCAGCAGCAGGCGGGACAGCGCGAACACCGGGGAGCTGTTTTTT	CASSRRDSANTGELFF
TRBV5-6	15	-	-	TRBJ2-1	TGTGCCAGCAGTGGGACTCCAGCTCCCTACAATGAGCAGTTCTTC	CASSGTPAPYNEQFF
TRBV6-5	14	-	-	TRBJ2-5	TGTGCCAGCAGTTATCGTCGGAGTGGGGAGACCCAGTACTTC	CASSYRRSGETQYF
TRBV6-4	16	-	TRBD2	TRBJ2-1	TGTGCCAGCAGGCCTAGCGGGGGGCCTGGTCTAAATGAGCAGTTCTTC	CASRPSGGPGLNEQFF